Listed below are T cell receptor beta chains from one sample, sequenced in a study of blood T cell repertoires in COVID-19. Produced via immunoSEQ multiplex PCR; TCRdb's table is partial and in-frame only. The table records 300,000 or so clones, roughly nine tenths of them present only once. Sequenced material: PBMCs or T cells enriched from blood (not recorded which). The receptors stem from a woman in her forties or fifties who had been exposed to COVID-19. CDR3s include the opening cysteine and the closing phenylalanine or tryptophan. Fields, in order: V gene, J gene, CDR3 protein.

TRBV6-1	TRBJ2-7	CASSEAPQGGEQYF
TRBV4-1	TRBJ1-4	CASSQEVGGTAARRHEKLFF
TRBV3-1/TRBV3-2	TRBJ2-2	CASSHWGANTGELFF
TRBV4-2	TRBJ2-3	CASSQVAGGRTDTQYF
TRBV10-1	TRBJ1-4	CASSEDRVGEKLFF
TRBV27	TRBJ1-5	CASSAYRGSNQPQHF
TRBV7-9	TRBJ2-4	CASSPETLAKNIQYF
TRBV11-2	TRBJ2-7	CASSLEVAAYEQYF
TRBV29-1	TRBJ2-5	CSVEVNFQETQYF
TRBV5-1	TRBJ2-2	CASSKRTGGAGTGELFF
TRBV12-3/TRBV12-4	TRBJ1-5	CASSYRAGPQHF
TRBV7-8	TRBJ2-1	CASGWGGGGYNEQFF
TRBV13	TRBJ1-2	CASSLKGVDGYTF
TRBV28	TRBJ1-6	CASSLRVLGGNSPLHF
TRBV18	TRBJ1-6	CASSPGQRSPLHF
TRBV4-2	TRBJ2-1	CASSQTGGSEQFF
TRBV29-1	TRBJ2-7	CSVEVLDRDYEQYF
TRBV7-6	TRBJ1-6	CASSLMTGKDSPLHF
TRBV7-2	TRBJ1-3	CASSFRESGNTIYF
TRBV9	TRBJ1-6	CASSVAGQYNSPLHF
TRBV11-2	TRBJ2-7	CASSLVSGTVPYEQYF
TRBV3-1/TRBV3-2	TRBJ2-5	CASSRGGTGETQYF
TRBV11-2	TRBJ2-1	CASSLEGAFNEQFF
TRBV6-4	TRBJ1-2	CASSPDRDYGYTF
TRBV29-1	TRBJ1-1	CSVDGQRESTEAFF
TRBV6-1	TRBJ1-5	CASSEAPRGSGNQPQHF
TRBV11-2	TRBJ2-3	CASSPGLVYRDTQYF
TRBV27	TRBJ1-4	CASSLGQGHEKLFF
TRBV11-2	TRBJ2-7	CASSLTGTNPSYEQYF
TRBV30	TRBJ1-6	CAWTTGGSYNSPLHF
TRBV6-5	TRBJ2-3	CATKFSGGGDTQYF
TRBV5-4	TRBJ1-2	CASSLEPTLNYGYTF
TRBV7-9	TRBJ2-3	CASSLSGGLGPDTQYF
TRBV28	TRBJ2-5	CASSGGQGQTQYF
TRBV24-1	TRBJ2-1	CATSDGGNNEQFF
TRBV6-5	TRBJ2-3	CASSSNTAGTDTQYF
TRBV7-6	TRBJ2-5	CASSLGGKQETQYF
TRBV19	TRBJ2-3	CASSFRSGGTDTQYF
TRBV15	TRBJ1-4	CATSTMTGRSEKLFF
TRBV28	TRBJ1-1	CASSLAGGNTEAFF